These 22 T cell receptor beta chains came from one sample sequenced in a study of blood T cell repertoires in COVID-19. Profiling relied on immunoSEQ multiplex PCR, and the TCRdb table lists in-frame clones only, not all of them. The repertoire has 70,000 to 90,000 clones, about 88% of them found once; the top ten carry 5.5% to 7.5%. Specimen: peripheral blood. The receptors come from a man older than 75 with COVID-19, enrolled during active disease.

The chain combines TRBV6-2 or TRBV6-3 with TRBJ1-2, with no clear D. V lost 0 bases to trimming and J lost 4 bases, with 12 bases between them. Per germline, CDR1 MNHEY and CDR2 SVGEGT. The CDR3 spans 15 residues. The CDR3 DNA reads as TGTGCCAGCAGTTACTCGAGGTCCAGCGGCTATGGCTACACCTTC. Its translation: CASSYSRSSGYGYTF.

The J gene is TRBJ1-3, the V gene TRBV4-2, with 7 bases lining up with TRBD1. Germline assignment: CDR1 LGHNA and CDR2 YNFKEQ. The J segment lost 5 bases and the V segment lost 3 bases, leaving 7 bases of the junction unmatched. This CDR3 is 15 amino acids long. The CDR3: CASSHDSGQRNTIYF. The CDR3 DNA reads TGTGCCAGCAGCCATGACTCGGGACAGAGAAACACCATATATTTT.

The chain links TRBV18 to TRBJ1-1, with a possible D match to TRBD1 (5 bases). V dropped 3 bases and J dropped 3 bases, with 11 bases sitting between them. Germline loops: CDR1 KGHSH, CDR2 LQKENI. This CDR3 is built from 14 residues. The CDR3 here is CASSPGGADTEAFF. CDR3 DNA sequence: TGTGCCAGCTCACCCGGAGGGGCGGACACTGAAGCTTTCTTT.

The chain has TRBV2 and TRBJ2-1; 9 nucleotides agree with TRBD1. CDR3 length: 15 residues. Germline CDR1 and CDR2: SNHLY and FYNNEI. J lost 7 bases, V lost 8 bases, and 12 bases had no gene match. Here the CDR3 reads CASSAETGGGNEQFF. The CDR3 DNA is TGTGCCAGCTCAGCGGAGACAGGGGGTGGAAATGAGCAGTTCTTC.

This chain uses TRBV11-2 with TRBJ2-3, with TRBD2 matching over 10 bases. V was pared by 2 bases and J by 9 bases, with 17 bases of the junction left unmatched. Germline assignment: CDR1 SGHAT and CDR2 FQNNGV. This CDR3 spans 18 amino acids. CDR3 nucleotides: TGTGCCAGCAGCTTACTCTCAGGGAGCGGGGGGGCCAGGTCCACGCAGTATTTT. It specifies CASSLLSGSGGARSTQYF.

This clone was seen only once. The chain is built from TRBV3-1 (or the pseudogene TRBV3-2) and TRBJ2-3; D is perhaps TRBD2 (6 bases). Per the germline V gene, CDR1 is LGHDT and CDR2 is YNNKEL (reference sequence). There are 14 residues in the CDR3. The V gene lost 3 bases and the J gene lost 7 bases, with 14 bases spanning the gap. The CDR3 reads CASSQTSMGYTQYF. The DNA for the CDR3 is TGTGCCAGCAGCCAGACTAGTATGGGGTATACGCAGTATTTT.

J is TRBJ2-3 and V is TRBV20-1, with TRBD2 as a possible D gene (6 bases). The CDR3 sequence is 14 residues long. V gave up 3 bases and J gave up 3 bases, with 13 bases separating them. Germline V gene lookup returns CDR1 DFQATT and CDR2 SNEGSKA (reference sequence). The CDR3 coding sequence is TGCAGTGCTAGTCGCGGGCGGGGTACAGATACGCAGTATTTT. Amino acid sequence: CSASRGRGTDTQYF.

This chain's CDR3 is CASALNEKLFF. The CDR3 region has the DNA TGTGCTAGTGCCCTTAATGAAAAACTGTTTTTT. The V gene is TRBV12-5, the J gene TRBJ1-4, with D unresolved. The CDR3 covers 11 residues. The germline V and J ends were trimmed by 7 bases and 4 bases, with 4 bases remaining between them. Germline CDR1 LGHNT, CDR2 FRNRAP.

The J gene is TRBJ1-1, the V gene TRBV5-5, with 8 bases lining up with TRBD1. CDR3 size: 14 residues. Germline lookup yields CDR1 SGHKS and CDR2 YYEKEE (reference sequence). The V segment lost 2 bases and the J segment 4 bases; nucleotides outside the gene matches: 4. The CDR3 loop is CASSFIDRGTEAFF. The CDR3 DNA is TGTGCCAGCAGCTTTATCGACAGGGGCACTGAAGCTTTCTTT.

As regards this clone: A read error may account for a junction end that differs from germline. V and J are TRBV5-4 and TRBJ1-2; 10 bases map to TRBD1. CDR3 size: 16 residues. Germline V gene data show CDR1 as SGHNT and CDR2 as YYREEE (reference sequence). As DNA, the CDR3 is TGTGCCAGCAGTTTGGGTATAGGGACAGGGGTTCCTGGCTACACCTTC. This encodes CASSLGIGTGVPGYTF.

This rearrangement joins TRBV2 to TRBJ1-2, with 8 positions matching TRBD1. Trimming took 6 bases from V and 4 from J; bases not matched to a gene: 4. Germline CDR1 and CDR2: SNHLY and FYNNEI. This CDR3 contains 13 residues. CDR3 protein: CASRQGEIYGYTF. DNA of the CDR3: TGTGCCAGCAGACAGGGGGAAATCTATGGCTACACCTTC. The whole variable domain, remainder taken from reference TRBV2 and TRBJ1-2, is EPEVTQTPSHQVTQMGQEVILRCVPISNHLYFYWYRQILGQKVEFLVSFYNNEISEKSEIFDDQFSVERPDGSNFTLKIRSTKLEDSAMYFCASRQGEIYGYTFGSGTRLTVV.

This chain uses TRBV9 with TRBJ2-1; possibly TRBD1 for D (6 bases). Trimming pared 4 bases from V and 8 bases from J, leaving 16 bases between. This CDR3 spans 14 amino acids. Per the germline V gene, CDR1 is SGDLS and CDR2 is YYNGEE. The CDR3 spells CASSPDPGADEQFF. The CDR3 DNA reads TGTGCCAGCAGCCCCGACCCAGGGGCAGATGAGCAGTTCTTC.

The chain uses TRBV5-1 and TRBJ1-1, with a possible D match to TRBD1 (6 bases). V shed 1 base and J shed 4 bases, with 17 bases lying between them. This CDR3 has 16 amino acids. In germline, CDR1 is SGHRS, CDR2 YFSETQ. The CDR3 protein is CASSLMTGTGGTEAFF. Written as DNA, the CDR3 is TGCGCCAGCAGCTTGATGACAGGAACGGGGGGCACTGAAGCTTTCTTT.

The chain employs TRBV4-2 and TRBJ1-5; possibly TRBD1 for D (6 bases). Per the germline V gene, CDR1 is LGHNA and CDR2 is YNFKEQ. This CDR3 has 15 amino acids. Trimming took off 3 bases at V and 3 bases at J, with 12 bases between the two ends. CDR3 nucleotide sequence: TGTGCCAGCAGCCAGAACAGGGTTGACAATCAGCCCCAGCATTTT. Translating gives CASSQNRVDNQPQHF.

J is TRBJ2-3 and V is TRBV6-2 or TRBV6-3; 10 bases map to TRBD1. With 6 bases clipped from V and 3 bases from J, the junction kept 6 bases outside the gene matches. CDR3 length equals 15 residues. Per the germline V gene, CDR1 is MNHEY and CDR2 is SVGEGT. Here the CDR3 reads CASSSGTGETDTQYF. The CDR3, as DNA: TGTGCCAGCAGCTCCGGGACAGGGGAGACAGATACGCAGTATTTT.

This rearrangement joins TRBV5-1 to TRBJ1-2; possibly TRBD1 for D (5 bases). The CDR3 has 13 amino acids. Germline assignment: CDR1 SGHRS and CDR2 YFSETQ. The V end was cut by 2 bases, the J end by 4 bases, with 9 bases between. This CDR3 is CASSLTGPYGYTF. CDR3 nucleotides: TGCGCCAGCAGCTTAACAGGACCCTATGGCTACACCTTC.

The V and J genes are TRBV12-3 or TRBV12-4 and TRBJ2-7, with unresolved D. The CDR3 contains 13 residues. V lost 5 bases to trimming and J lost 1 base, with 9 bases between them. The CDR3 sequence is CASSTVNSYEQYF. CDR3 nucleotides: TGTGCCAGCAGTACAGTGAATTCCTACGAGCAGTACTTC.

The chain has TRBV7-9 and TRBJ2-2, with TRBD2 as a possible D gene (6 bases). Germline V CDR1 and CDR2: SEHNR, FQNEAQ (reference sequence). The CDR3 totals 14 residues. Trimming took off 1 base at V and 5 bases at J, with 8 bases between the two ends. CDR3 DNA sequence: TGTGCCAGCAGCTTAGACGGGACTACCGGGGAGCTGTTTTTT. It specifies CASSLDGTTGELFF.

This clone was observed a handful of times. This rearrangement joins TRBV6-1 to TRBJ1-1, with TRBD1 identical over 7 bases. The CDR3 runs 13 residues. The germline V gene encodes CDR1 MNHNS and CDR2 SASEGT. V shed 3 bases, J shed 10 bases, and the junction held 8 bases outside the gene matches. CDR3 loop: CASSDPGTVTAFF. The DNA for the CDR3 is TGTGCCAGCAGTGACCCCGGGACAGTTACAGCTTTCTTT.

Here the CDR3 DNA reads TGTGCCAGCAGCCAACGGGACAGGGGATACGATGGCTACACCTTC. This sequence encodes CASSQRDRGYDGYTF. V and J are TRBV13 and TRBJ1-2, with 10 bases fitting TRBD1. CDR1 PRHDT and CDR2 FYEKMQ come from the germline V gene (reference sequence). CDR3 size: 15 residues. The V and J ends lost 5 bases and 6 bases, in that order; junction bases with no gene match: 9.

This chain connects TRBV5-4 to TRBJ1-3, with D unresolved. There are 16 residues in the CDR3. The ends were cut back, 3 bases at V and 0 bases at J, with 13 bases in the middle. Germline CDR1 reads SGHNT; CDR2 reads YYREEE (reference sequence). CDR3 region: CASSSLTDPSGNTIYF. CDR3 nucleotides: TGTGCCAGCAGCTCGCTTACAGACCCCTCTGGAAACACCATATATTTT. Full variable domain (remainder filled in from reference TRBV5-4 and TRBJ1-3): ETGVTQSPTHLIKTRGQQVTLRCSSQSGHNTVSWYQQALGQGPQFIFQYYREEENGRGNFPPRFSGLQFPNYSSELNVNALELDDSALYLCASSSLTDPSGNTIYFGEGSWLTVV.

This clone appeared once. The J gene is TRBJ1-2, the V gene TRBV5-1; possibly TRBD1 for D (6 bases). V was cut by 4 bases and J by 2 bases, with 9 bases left in between. CDR1 SGHRS and CDR2 YFSETQ come from the germline V gene. This CDR3 has 13 residues. The CDR3 sequence is CASSPQGNYGYTF. The CDR3 region has the DNA TGCGCCAGCAGCCCACAGGGCAACTATGGCTACACCTTC.